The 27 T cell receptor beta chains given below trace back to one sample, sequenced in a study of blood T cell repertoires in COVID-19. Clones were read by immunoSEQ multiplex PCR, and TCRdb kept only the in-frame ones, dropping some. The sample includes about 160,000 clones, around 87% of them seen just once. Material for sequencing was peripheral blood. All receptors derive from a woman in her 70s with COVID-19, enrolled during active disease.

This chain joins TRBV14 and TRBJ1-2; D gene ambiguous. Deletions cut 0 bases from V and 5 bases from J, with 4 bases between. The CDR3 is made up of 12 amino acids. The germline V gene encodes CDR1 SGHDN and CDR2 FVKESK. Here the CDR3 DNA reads TGTGCCAGCAGCCAAGACTCTTATGGCTACACCTTC. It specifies CASSQDSYGYTF.

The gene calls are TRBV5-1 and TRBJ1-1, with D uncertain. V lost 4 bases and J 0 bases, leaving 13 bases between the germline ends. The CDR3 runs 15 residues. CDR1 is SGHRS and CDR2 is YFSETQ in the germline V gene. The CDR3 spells CASSGGLSMNTEAFF. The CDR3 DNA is TGCGCCAGCAGCGGTGGACTGAGTATGAACACTGAAGCTTTCTTT.

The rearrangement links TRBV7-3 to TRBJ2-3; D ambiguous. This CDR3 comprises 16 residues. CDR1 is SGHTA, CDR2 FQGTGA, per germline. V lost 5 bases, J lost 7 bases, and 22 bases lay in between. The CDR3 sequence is CASSPHTVKPSNTQYF. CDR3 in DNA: TGTGCCAGCAGCCCACACACAGTGAAACCGTCAAATACGCAGTATTTT. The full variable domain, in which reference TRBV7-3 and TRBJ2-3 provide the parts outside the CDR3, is GAGVSQTPSNKVTEKGKYVELRCDPISGHTALYWYRQSLGQGPEFLIYFQGTGAADDSGLPNDRFFAVRPEGSVSTLKIQRTERGDSAVYLCASSPHTVKPSNTQYFGPGTRLTVL.

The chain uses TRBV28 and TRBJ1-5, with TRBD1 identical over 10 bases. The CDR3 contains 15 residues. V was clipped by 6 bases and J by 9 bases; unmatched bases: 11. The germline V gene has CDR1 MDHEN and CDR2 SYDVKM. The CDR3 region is CASRDGGDRGLPQHF. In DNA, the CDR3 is TGTGCCAGCAGGGACGGGGGGGACAGGGGTCTGCCCCAGCATTTT.

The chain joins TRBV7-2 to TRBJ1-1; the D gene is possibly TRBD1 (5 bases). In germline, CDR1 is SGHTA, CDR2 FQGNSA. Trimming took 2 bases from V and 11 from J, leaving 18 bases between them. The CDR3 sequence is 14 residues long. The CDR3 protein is CASSLRAVREGAFF. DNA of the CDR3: TGTGCCAGCAGCTTACGAGCGGTCAGGGAGGGGGCTTTCTTT.

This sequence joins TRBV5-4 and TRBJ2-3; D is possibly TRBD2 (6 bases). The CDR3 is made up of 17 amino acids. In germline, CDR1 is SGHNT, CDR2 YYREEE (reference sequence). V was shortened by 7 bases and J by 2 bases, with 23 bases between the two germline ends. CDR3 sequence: CASAAGPIWRDTDTQYF. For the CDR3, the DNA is TGTGCCAGCGCCGCGGGCCCAATATGGAGGGACACAGATACGCAGTATTTT.

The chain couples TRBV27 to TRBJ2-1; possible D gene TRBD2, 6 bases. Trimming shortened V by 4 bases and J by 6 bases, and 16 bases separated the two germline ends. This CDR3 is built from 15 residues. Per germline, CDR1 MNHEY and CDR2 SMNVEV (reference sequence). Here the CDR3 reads CASSSRDSRINEQFF. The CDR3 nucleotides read TGTGCCAGCAGTTCCCGGGACTCGCGAATCAATGAGCAGTTCTTC.

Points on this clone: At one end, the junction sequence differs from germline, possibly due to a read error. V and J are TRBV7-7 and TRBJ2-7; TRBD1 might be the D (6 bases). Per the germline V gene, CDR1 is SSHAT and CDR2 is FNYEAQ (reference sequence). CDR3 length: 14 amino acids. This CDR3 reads CASSLDRSSYEQYF. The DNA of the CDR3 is TGTGCTAGCAGCTTAGACAGGAGTAGCTACGAGCAGTACTTC.

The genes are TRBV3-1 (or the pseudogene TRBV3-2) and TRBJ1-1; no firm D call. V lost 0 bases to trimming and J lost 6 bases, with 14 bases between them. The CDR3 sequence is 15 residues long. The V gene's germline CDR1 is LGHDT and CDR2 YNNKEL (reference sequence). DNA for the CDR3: TGTGCCAGCAGCCAAGAGAGAGCTTTAACTGCTGAAGCTTTCTTT. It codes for CASSQERALTAEAFF.

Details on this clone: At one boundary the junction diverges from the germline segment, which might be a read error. The CDR3 DNA reads as TGTGCCAGCAGTAGGGACAGGGGGAGCTCTGGAAACACTATATTTTTT. Translated, it gives CASSRDRGSSGNTIFF. The V gene is TRBV2, the J gene TRBJ1-3; 11 bases match TRBD1. This CDR3 has 16 amino acids. CDR1 SNHLY and CDR2 FYNNEI come from the germline V gene. The full variable domain, with the rest looked up from reference TRBV2 and TRBJ1-3, is EPEVTQTPSHQVTQMGQEVILRCVPISNHLYFYWYRQILGQKVEFLVSFYNNEISEKSEIFDDQFSVERPDGSNFTLKIRSTKLEDSAMYFCASSRDRGSSGNTIFFGEGSWLTVV.

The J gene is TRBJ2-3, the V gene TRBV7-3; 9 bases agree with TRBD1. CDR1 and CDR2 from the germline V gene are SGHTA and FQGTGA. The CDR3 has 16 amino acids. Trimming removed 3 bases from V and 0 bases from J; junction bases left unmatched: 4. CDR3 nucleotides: TGTGCCAGCAGCTTCGGACAGGGGCTGAGCACAGATACGCAGTATTTT. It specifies CASSFGQGLSTDTQYF.

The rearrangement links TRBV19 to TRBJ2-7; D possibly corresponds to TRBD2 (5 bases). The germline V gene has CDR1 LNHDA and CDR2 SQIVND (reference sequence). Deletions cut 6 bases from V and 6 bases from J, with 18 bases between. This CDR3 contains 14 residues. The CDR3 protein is CASRSAGYTLEQYF. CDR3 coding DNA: TGTGCCAGTAGGTCGGCGGGTTACACCCTCGAGCAGTACTTC. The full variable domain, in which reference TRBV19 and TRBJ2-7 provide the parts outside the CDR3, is DGGITQSPKYLFRKEGQNVTLSCEQNLNHDAMYWYRQDPGQGLRLIYYSQIVNDFQKGDIAEGYSVSREKKESFPLTVTSAQKNPTAFYLCASRSAGYTLEQYFGPGTRLTVT.

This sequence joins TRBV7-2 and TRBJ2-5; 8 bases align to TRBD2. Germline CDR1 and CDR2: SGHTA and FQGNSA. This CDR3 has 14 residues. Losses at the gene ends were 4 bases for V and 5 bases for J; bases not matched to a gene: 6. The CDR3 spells CASSSGLAVETQYF. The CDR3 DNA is TGTGCCAGCAGCTCCGGACTAGCCGTGGAGACCCAGTACTTC.

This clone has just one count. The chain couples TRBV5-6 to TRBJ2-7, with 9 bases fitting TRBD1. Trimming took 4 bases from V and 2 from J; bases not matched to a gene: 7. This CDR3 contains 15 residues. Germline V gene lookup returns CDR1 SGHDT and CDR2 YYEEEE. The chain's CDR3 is CASSNLGQGTYEQYF. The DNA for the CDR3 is TGTGCCAGCAGCAACCTGGGACAGGGCACCTACGAGCAGTACTTC.

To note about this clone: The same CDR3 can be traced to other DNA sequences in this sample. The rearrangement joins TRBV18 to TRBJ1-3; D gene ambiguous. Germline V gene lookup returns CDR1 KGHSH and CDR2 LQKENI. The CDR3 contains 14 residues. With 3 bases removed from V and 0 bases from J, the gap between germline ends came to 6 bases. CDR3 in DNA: TGTGCCAGCTCACCTGACACCTCTGGAAACACCATATATTTT. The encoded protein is CASSPDTSGNTIYF.

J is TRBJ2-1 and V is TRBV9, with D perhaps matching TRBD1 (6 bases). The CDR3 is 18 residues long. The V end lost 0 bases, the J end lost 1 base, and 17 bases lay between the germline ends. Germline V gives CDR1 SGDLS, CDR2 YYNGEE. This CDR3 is CASSVGPTGRTSYNEQFF. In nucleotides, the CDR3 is TGTGCCAGCAGCGTAGGCCCGACAGGTCGAACTTCCTACAATGAGCAGTTCTTC.

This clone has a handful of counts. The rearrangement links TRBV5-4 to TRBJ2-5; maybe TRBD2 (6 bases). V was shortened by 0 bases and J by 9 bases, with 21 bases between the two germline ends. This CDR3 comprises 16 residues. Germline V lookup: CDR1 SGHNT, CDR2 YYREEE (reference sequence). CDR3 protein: CASSLEGARATGAQYF. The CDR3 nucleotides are TGTGCCAGCAGCTTGGAAGGGGCCAGGGCTACGGGGGCCCAGTACTTC.

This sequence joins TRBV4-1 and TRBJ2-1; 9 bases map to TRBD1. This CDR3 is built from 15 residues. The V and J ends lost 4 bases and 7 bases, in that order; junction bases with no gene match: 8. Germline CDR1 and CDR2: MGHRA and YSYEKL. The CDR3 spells CASSPWTGARNEQFF. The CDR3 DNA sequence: TGCGCCAGCAGCCCTTGGACAGGGGCGAGGAATGAGCAGTTCTTC.

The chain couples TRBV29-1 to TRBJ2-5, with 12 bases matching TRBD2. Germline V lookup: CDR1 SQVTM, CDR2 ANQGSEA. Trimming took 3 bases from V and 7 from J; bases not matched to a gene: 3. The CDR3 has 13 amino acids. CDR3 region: CSVDLAGGLTQYF. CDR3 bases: TGCAGCGTTGATCTAGCGGGGGGGTTGACCCAGTACTTC.

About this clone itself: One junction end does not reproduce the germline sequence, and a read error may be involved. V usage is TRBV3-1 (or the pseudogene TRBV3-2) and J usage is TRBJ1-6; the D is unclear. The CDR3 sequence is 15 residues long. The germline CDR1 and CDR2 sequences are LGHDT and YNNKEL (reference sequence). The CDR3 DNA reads TGTGCCAGCAGCGAAGACCGACTCGGCAATTCACCCCTCCACTTT. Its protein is CASSEDRLGNSPLHF.

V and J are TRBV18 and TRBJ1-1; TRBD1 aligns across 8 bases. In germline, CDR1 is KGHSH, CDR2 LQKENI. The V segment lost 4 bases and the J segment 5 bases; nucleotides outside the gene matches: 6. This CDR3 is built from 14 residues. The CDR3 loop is CASSLGQGMTEAFF. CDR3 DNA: TGTGCCAGCTCACTCGGACAGGGCATGACTGAAGCTTTCTTT.

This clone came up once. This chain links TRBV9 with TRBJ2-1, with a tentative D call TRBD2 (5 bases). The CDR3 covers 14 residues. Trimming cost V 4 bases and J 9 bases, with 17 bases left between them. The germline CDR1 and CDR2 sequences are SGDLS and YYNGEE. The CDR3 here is CASSPDPRDGEQFF. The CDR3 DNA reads TGTGCCAGCAGCCCCGACCCACGGGATGGTGAGCAGTTCTTC.

DNA for the CDR3: TGTGCCAGTAGTTTCGGACAGGGGGCCAGAAGCTATGGCTACACCTTC. Protein product: CASSFGQGARSYGYTF. This chain joins TRBV19 and TRBJ1-2; 11 bases map to TRBD1. V shed 5 bases and J 4 bases; nucleotides not matched to a gene: 9. CDR1 is LNHDA and CDR2 is SQIVND in the germline V gene (reference sequence). CDR3 length: 16 residues.

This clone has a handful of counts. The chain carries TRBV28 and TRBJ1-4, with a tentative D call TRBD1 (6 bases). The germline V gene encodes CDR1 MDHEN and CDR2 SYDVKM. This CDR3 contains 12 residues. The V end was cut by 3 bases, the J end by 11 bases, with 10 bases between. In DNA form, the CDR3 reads TGTGCCAGCAGTTTGCCGACAGGTAAACTGTTTTTT. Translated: CASSLPTGKLFF.

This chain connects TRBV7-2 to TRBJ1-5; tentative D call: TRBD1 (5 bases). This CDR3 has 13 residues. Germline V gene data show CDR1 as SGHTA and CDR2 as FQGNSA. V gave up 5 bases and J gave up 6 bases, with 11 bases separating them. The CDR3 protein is CASSPGHGQPQHF. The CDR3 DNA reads TGTGCCAGCAGCCCCGGACACGGTCAGCCCCAGCATTTT.

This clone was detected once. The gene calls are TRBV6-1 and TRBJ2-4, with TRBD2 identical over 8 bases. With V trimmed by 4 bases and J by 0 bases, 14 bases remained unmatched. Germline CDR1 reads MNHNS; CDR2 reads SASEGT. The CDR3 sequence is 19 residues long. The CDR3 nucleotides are TGTGCCAGCAGTGGGCCGGGGGAGCGGGGGACCCTAGCCAAAAACATTCAGTACTTC. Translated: CASSGPGERGTLAKNIQYF.

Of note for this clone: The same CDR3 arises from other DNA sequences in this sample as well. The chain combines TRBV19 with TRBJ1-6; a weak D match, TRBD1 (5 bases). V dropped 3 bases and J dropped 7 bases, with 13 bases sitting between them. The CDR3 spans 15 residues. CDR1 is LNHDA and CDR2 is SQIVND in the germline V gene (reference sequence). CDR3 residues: CASSIIKGQNSPLHF. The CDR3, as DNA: TGTGCCAGTAGTATTATCAAGGGGCAGAATTCACCCCTCCACTTT.